This is a list of T cell receptor beta chains from one sample in a study of T cells in Graves' hyperthyroidism and ophthalmopathy. One entry per CDR3 protein, called by TCRdb with MiXCR from the multiplex PCR reads. The repertoire holds about 710,000 distinct CDR3 sequences, with about 17% as singletons. Sequenced: blood. The source of these receptors is a man younger than 35 with Graves' hyperthyroidism. CDR3s include the opening cysteine and the closing phenylalanine or tryptophan. The D gene is left open where the match is weak. Clone size is not always given. Where it is, it says once, few, many or a class for expanded clones.

d_gene	v_gene	abundance	j_gene	CDR3aa	CDR3nt
NA	TRBV19	NA	TRBJ1-1	CASSPGLTNTEAFF	TGTGCCAGTAGTCCGGGACTCACGAACACTGAAGCTTTCTTT
NA	TRBV12-3/TRBV12-4	NA	TRBJ2-6	CASSWGADRLSGANVLTF	TGTGCCAGCAGTTGGGGGGCAGACAGACTCTCTGGGGCCAACGTCCTGACTTTC
TRBD1	TRBV9	NA	TRBJ2-5	CASSVDTGTGEETQYF	TGTGCCAGCAGCGTAGACACCGGGACAGGGGAAGAGACCCAGTACTTC
NA	TRBV28	many	TRBJ2-3	CASSGNGDYGTDTQYF	TGTGCCAGCAGTGGGAACGGAGACTACGGCACAGATACGCAGTATTTT
NA	TRBV7-2	NA	TRBJ1-5	CASRPGSGMNQPQHF	TGTGCCAGCAGACCGGGGAGCGGAATGAATCAGCCCCAGCATTTT
NA	TRBV19	NA	TRBJ2-5	CASSISGPGGPGTQYF	TGTGCCAGTAGTATAAGTGGCCCGGGTGGCCCAGGGACCCAGTACTTC
NA	TRBV6-1	NA	TRBJ1-1	CASSARTRWNTEAFF	TGTGCCAGCAGTGCTCGGACAAGGTGGAACACTGAAGCTTTCTTT
TRBD1	TRBV12-5	NA	TRBJ2-1	CASADGQGARNEQFF	TGTGCTAGTGCCGATGGACAGGGGGCGCGCAATGAGCAGTTCTTC
NA	TRBV6-1	many	TRBJ2-7	CASEFRAADEQYF	TGTGCCAGCGAATTCAGGGCGGCGGACGAGCAGTACTTC
NA	TRBV6-1	few	TRBJ2-2	CASGVTGELFF	TGTGCCAGCGGGGTCACCGGGGAGCTGTTTTTT
NA	TRBV14	NA	TRBJ2-7	CASSHSGASSYEQYF	TGTGCCAGCAGCCATTCGGGAGCTAGCTCCTACGAGCAGTACTTC
TRBD1	TRBV28	many	TRBJ1-5	CASSEFGTGGNQPQHF	TGTGCCAGCAGCGAATTTGGGACAGGAGGCAATCAGCCCCAGCATTTT
NA	TRBV28	few	TRBJ1-1	CASLGGQITEAFF	TGTGCCAGCCTCGGAGGGCAGATCACTGAAGCTTTCTTT
TRBD1	TRBV20-1	few	TRBJ1-6	CSATGTANSPLHF	TGCAGTGCTACCGGGACAGCTAATTCACCCCTCCACTTT
NA	TRBV12-3/TRBV12-4	few	TRBJ1-2	CASRGGQYYGYTF	TGTGCCAGCAGAGGAGGGCAGTACTATGGCTACACCTTC
TRBD2	TRBV7-3	few	TRBJ2-1	CASSREGLAVNEQFF	TGTGCCAGCAGCCGGGAGGGGTTAGCGGTCAATGAGCAGTTCTTC
NA	TRBV10-1	many	TRBJ2-3	CASSDPQAETGRVTDTQYF	TGCGCCAGCAGTGACCCTCAGGCCGAGACAGGGAGGGTAACAGATACGCAGTATTTT
TRBD1	TRBV5-1	few	TRBJ2-6	CASSSTGGGGANVLTF	TGCGCCAGCAGCTCGACAGGGGGCGGCGGGGCCAACGTCCTGACTTTC
NA	TRBV12-3/TRBV12-4	many	TRBJ2-7	CASSPQRRYYEQYF	TGTGCCAGCAGCCCCCAGAGACGATACTACGAGCAGTACTTC
TRBD2	TRBV4-1	many	TRBJ2-7	CASSQEGNVGLVPYEQYF	TGCGCCAGCAGCCAAGAAGGGAATGTAGGACTAGTACCCTACGAGCAGTACTTC
TRBD2	TRBV7-2	many	TRBJ2-1	CASSSLAGVRYNEQFF	TGTGCCAGCAGCTCCTTAGCGGGAGTAAGATACAATGAGCAGTTCTTC
NA	TRBV15	NA	TRBJ1-2	CATSREPGHSYGYTF	TGTGCCACCAGCAGAGAGCCAGGACACTCCTATGGCTACACCTTC
NA	TRBV28	many	TRBJ1-5	CASIRAGDQPQHF	TGTGCCAGCATTCGGGCGGGGGACCAGCCCCAGCATTTT
NA	TRBV30	many	TRBJ2-3	CAWSVGWTDTQYF	TGTGCCTGGAGTGTGGGATGGACAGATACGCAGTATTTT
NA	TRBV28	many	TRBJ1-1	CASSLFSGSGAFF	TGTGCCAGCAGTTTATTCTCAGGTTCGGGGGCTTTCTTT
NA	TRBV12-3/TRBV12-4	many	TRBJ2-4	CASSLGPGAAKNIQYF	TGTGCCAGCAGTTTAGGTCCGGGGGCGGCCAAAAACATTCAGTACTTC
NA	TRBV5-5	NA	TRBJ1-4	CASSDTANEKLFF	TGCGCCAGCAGCGATACAGCTAATGAAAAACTGTTTTTT
NA	TRBV6-1	NA	TRBJ2-1	CASIDPYNEQFF	TGTGCCAGCATCGACCCTTACAATGAGCAGTTCTTC
TRBD1	TRBV12-5	NA	TRBJ2-7	CASGVGQGADEQYF	TGTGCTAGTGGTGTCGGACAGGGGGCGGACGAGCAGTACTTC
TRBD2	TRBV11-3	many	TRBJ2-1	CASSQVAGGANEQFF	TGTGCCAGCAGCCAAGTAGCGGGAGGGGCAAATGAGCAGTTCTTC
TRBD2	TRBV11-3	many	TRBJ2-7	CASSSLLAGGDEQYF	TGTGCCAGCAGCTCCCTGCTAGCGGGAGGGGACGAGCAGTACTTC
NA	TRBV5-1	NA	TRBJ2-4	CASSLGEVAKNIQYF	TGCGCCAGCAGCTTGGGTGAGGTAGCCAAAAACATTCAGTACTTC
NA	TRBV6-5	many	TRBJ1-1	CASSYSRITEAFF	TGTGCCAGCAGTTACAGTCGCATAACTGAAGCTTTCTTT
TRBD2	TRBV20-1	few	TRBJ2-7	CSASSPSGYEQYF	TGCAGTGCTAGTTCTCCTAGCGGGTACGAGCAGTACTTC
NA	TRBV20-1	NA	TRBJ2-7	CSALRLIPHYEQYF	TGCAGTGCTCTCCGACTCATCCCCCACTACGAGCAGTACTTC
TRBD1	TRBV6-2/TRBV6-3	NA	TRBJ2-7	CASRPPGTGVDEQYF	TGTGCCAGCAGGCCACCCGGGACAGGGGTCGACGAGCAGTACTTC
TRBD1	TRBV2	many	TRBJ1-4	CASSAGQGWDEKLFF	TGTGCCAGCAGTGCCGGACAGGGGTGGGATGAAAAACTGTTTTTT
TRBD2	TRBV11-3	many	TRBJ2-7	CASTGASGIVYEQYF	TGTGCCAGCACTGGGGCTAGCGGGATAGTCTACGAGCAGTACTTC
NA	TRBV5-5	NA	TRBJ2-1	CASSFGGHSTSYNEQFF	TGTGCCAGCAGCTTTGGGGGGCACTCTACCTCCTACAATGAGCAGTTCTTC
NA	TRBV9	NA	TRBJ2-5	CASSPEDGYQETQYF	TGTGCCAGCAGCCCGGAGGACGGTTACCAAGAGACCCAGTACTTC
TRBD2	TRBV7-3	NA	TRBJ2-1	CASSLGTSGSGDEQFF	TGTGCCAGCAGCCTCGGGACTAGCGGGAGTGGGGATGAGCAGTTCTTC
TRBD2	TRBV20-1	few	TRBJ2-3	CSASSSGRARGTDTQYF	TGCAGTGCTAGTAGTAGCGGGAGGGCCCGGGGCACAGATACGCAGTATTTT
NA	TRBV2	many	TRBJ2-7	CASGRNYEQYF	TGTGCCAGCGGCCGGAACTACGAGCAGTACTTC
TRBD1	TRBV29-1	NA	TRBJ2-1	CSLTTGRYGYNEQFF	TGCAGCCTAACGACAGGGCGGTATGGCTACAATGAGCAGTTCTTC
NA	TRBV3-1	few	TRBJ1-3	CASSQDSSSGNTIYF	TGTGCCAGCAGCCAAGATTCGTCTTCTGGAAACACCATATATTTT
NA	TRBV4-3	NA	TRBJ1-1	CASSPHLPGGNTEAFF	TGCGCCAGCAGCCCGCACCTCCCGGGGGGGAACACTGAAGCTTTCTTT
NA	TRBV7-2	many	TRBJ2-5	CASSLAAEQETQYF	TGTGCCAGCAGCTTAGCGGCTGAGCAAGAGACCCAGTACTTC
NA	TRBV29-1	NA	TRBJ2-7	CSAGPLDPGEQYF	TGCAGCGCGGGTCCGTTGGATCCGGGCGAGCAGTACTTC
TRBD1	TRBV28	many	TRBJ2-7	CASGRVHRGTGDYEQYF	TGTGCCAGCGGGCGGGTACATCGTGGGACAGGGGACTACGAGCAGTACTTC
NA	TRBV28	many	TRBJ1-4	CASSPSWGASGEKLFF	TGTGCCAGCAGTCCCTCCTGGGGCGCCAGTGGGGAAAAACTGTTTTTT
TRBD1	TRBV28	NA	TRBJ1-1	CASSFFGTGNTEAFF	TGTGCCAGCAGTTTCTTTGGGACAGGGAACACTGAAGCTTTCTTT
NA	TRBV11-2	many	TRBJ2-2	CASSSLRQNTGELFF	TGTGCCAGCAGCTCCCTAAGACAGAACACCGGGGAGCTGTTTTTT
TRBD1	TRBV9	few	TRBJ1-1	CASSAYRDRKNTEAFF	TGTGCCAGCAGCGCATACCGGGACAGAAAGAACACTGAAGCTTTCTTT